This record looks at one TCR beta chain sequence and its context. Clones were read by immunoSEQ multiplex PCR, and TCRdb kept only the in-frame ones, dropping some. Of about 2.4 million clones listed, about 92% are singletons. This entry comes from a study of shared clonotypes between healthy human individuals. Germline V gives CDR1 SNHLY, CDR2 FYNNEI. V lost 9 bases, J lost 1 base, and 10 bases lay in between. The CDR3 contains 13 residues. The chain employs TRBV2 and TRBJ2-4, with D perhaps matching TRBD1 (6 bases). Sequencing used naive CD4+ T cells sorted from blood. The subset denotes: CD45RA+ positively selected. This receptor was identified in a man aged 18 to 29 in good health. CDR3 in DNA: TGTGCCAGGAATCAGGGGGCCAAAAACATTCAGTACTTC. Its translation: CARNQGAKNIQYF.